The rows below give T cell receptor beta chains drawn from one sample of a study of blood T cell repertoires in COVID-19. The table came from immunoSEQ multiplex PCR; TCRdb's copy has only in-frame clones and leaves some out. Among 200,000 or so clones listed, 90% were seen once. The sequenced sample consisted of peripheral blood. These receptors were taken from a man younger than 40 with COVID-19, enrolled during active disease. Both conserved end residues are part of each CDR3. D genes are given only for firm matches. Not every row has a clone size; where given, it reads once, few, many or a size class.

j_gene,abundance,d_gene,v_gene,CDR3nt,CDR3aa
TRBJ2-2,NA,NA,TRBV4-3,TGCGCCAGCAGCCAGGCCCTTCTCGGGGAGCTGTTTTTT,CASSQALLGELFF
TRBJ2-7,NA,NA,TRBV7-3,TGTGCCAGCAGCTTATATGTTAGCGGTAACTACGAGCAGTACTTC,CASSLYVSGNYEQYF
TRBJ2-1,NA,TRBD2,TRBV9,TGTGCCAGCAGCTCTCGTGTGACTAGCGGTCGCAATGAGCAGTTCTTC,CASSSRVTSGRNEQFF
TRBJ2-1,few,NA,TRBV2,TGTGCCAGCAGTGTTCTTAATGAGCAGTTCTTC,CASSVLNEQFF
TRBJ2-7,NA,TRBD1,TRBV4-2,TGTGCCAGCAGCCAGACCCGGGGACAGAAGAACTACGAGCAGTACTTC,CASSQTRGQKNYEQYF
TRBJ1-2,NA,TRBD1,TRBV7-2,TGTGCCAGCAACCCCTACGAGGGGGCTGGTGGCTACACCTTC,CASNPYEGAGGYTF
TRBJ2-7,NA,NA,TRBV6-2/TRBV6-3,TGTGCCAGCAGTACGACTAGCTACGAGCAGTACTTC,CASSTTSYEQYF
TRBJ1-2,NA,NA,TRBV7-2,TGTGCCAGCAGCTTAGCGCAAGGGGGATCTAACTATGGCTACACCTTC,CASSLAQGGSNYGYTF
TRBJ2-1,NA,TRBD2,TRBV7-2,TGTGCCAGCAGCTTTTCCTCGACTAGCGGGAGAGTGAATGAGCAGTTCTTC,CASSFSSTSGRVNEQFF
TRBJ1-1,NA,NA,TRBV19,TGTGCCAGTAGGTATCCGGGATACACTGAAGCTTTCTTT,CASRYPGYTEAFF
TRBJ2-1,NA,TRBD2,TRBV7-2,TGTGCCAGCAGCTTAAGCGGGAACGAGCAGTTCTTC,CASSLSGNEQFF
TRBJ1-5,NA,TRBD1,TRBV30,TGTGCCTGGACCCCCTCCCGGGACAGATACAATCAGCCCCAGCATTTT,CAWTPSRDRYNQPQHF
TRBJ1-2,NA,TRBD1,TRBV7-3,TGTGCCAGCAGCACGGACAGGGCCCAGGGGGGCTACACCTTC,CASSTDRAQGGYTF
TRBJ1-3,NA,TRBD1,TRBV9,TGTGCCAGCAGCATCAACTTCCGGGACAGCTCTGGAAACACCATATATTTT,CASSINFRDSSGNTIYF